This entry lists 31 T cell receptor beta chains sequenced from one sample in a study of cytomegalovirus exposure and HLA in healthy donors. This PCR relied on a set of 60 Vbeta primers and 13 Jbeta primers. Generated by immunoSEQ multiplex PCR, the TCRdb table keeps only in-frame clones and is missing some. Of over 150,000 clones listed, about 85% were seen once; the top ten hold around 7.2%. Sequencing was performed on PBMCs. The receptors here all came from a man aged 25-40 years in good health and CMV-seropositive.

The chain employs TRBV19 and TRBJ1-6, with 8 bases fitting TRBD1. V trimming: 4 bases; J trimming: 4 bases; junction bases outside the gene matches: 9. This CDR3 contains 17 residues. Germline V gene lookup returns CDR1 LNHDA and CDR2 SQIVND (reference sequence). CDR3 sequence reads: CASSNRVTGGYNSPLHF. CDR3 bases: TGTGCCAGTAGTAATAGGGTAACAGGGGGTTATAATTCACCCCTCCACTTT.

The chain links TRBV18 to TRBJ1-2; 8 bases are shared with TRBD1. V lost 5 bases and J lost 5; bases outside the gene matches: 7. CDR1 KGHSH and CDR2 LQKENI come from the germline V gene. The CDR3 is 14 residues long. CDR3 protein: CASSLDRVRYGYTF. The CDR3 nucleotides read TGTGCCAGCTCATTGGACAGGGTGAGATATGGCTACACCTTC.

This chain joins TRBV11-2 and TRBJ1-6; D is unresolved. Looked up from germline, CDR1 is SGHAT and CDR2 is FQNNGV. The germline V and J ends were trimmed by 4 bases and 5 bases, with 9 bases remaining between them. This CDR3 comprises 14 residues. The CDR3 loop is CASSSLSHNSPLHF. CDR3 coding DNA: TGTGCCAGCAGCTCCTTATCTCATAATTCACCCCTCCACTTT.

The chain links TRBV5-1 to TRBJ2-1, with TRBD2 as a possible D gene (6 bases). CDR3 length: 17 residues. The V and J ends lost 5 bases and 0 bases respectively, with 18 bases between them. Germline CDR1 is SGHRS and CDR2 is YFSETQ. For the CDR3, the DNA is TGCGCCAGCAGTCGGCGGGGTGGCCAGTACTCCTACAATGAGCAGTTCTTC. Translating gives CASSRRGGQYSYNEQFF.

CDR3 amino acids: CASSQFGQSLSTDTQYF. Written as DNA, the CDR3 is TGCGCCAGCAGCCAGTTTGGACAGTCTCTTAGCACAGATACGCAGTATTTT. The V call is TRBV4-1, the J call TRBJ2-3; D may be TRBD1 (6 bases). Deletions cut 3 bases from V and 0 bases from J, with 16 bases between. CDR1 and CDR2 (germline): MGHRA, YSYEKL. The CDR3 covers 17 residues.

This clone is a singleton in its sample. The DNA for the CDR3 is TGTGCCAGCAGATCTAGCGGTTTCTACAATGAGCAGTTCTTC. This encodes CASRSSGFYNEQFF. The V call is TRBV28, the J call TRBJ2-1, with 7 bases that match TRBD2. Germline trimming cut 6 bases from V and 3 bases from J; bases unmatched to any gene: 5. Per germline, CDR1 MDHEN and CDR2 SYDVKM. The CDR3 sequence is 14 residues long.

V and J are TRBV5-1 and TRBJ2-2; a possible D gene is TRBD1 (5 bases). Germline V gives CDR1 SGHRS, CDR2 YFSETQ. The germline V and J ends were trimmed by 2 bases and 0 bases, with 8 bases remaining between them. There are 15 residues in the CDR3. Here the CDR3 DNA reads TGCGCCAGCAGCTTCGGACAAACGAACACCGGGGAGCTGTTTTTT. It specifies CASSFGQTNTGELFF.

V is TRBV14 and J is TRBJ2-3; 9 nucleotides align to TRBD2. Germline V gives CDR1 SGHDN, CDR2 FVKESK. The CDR3 is 16 residues long. Unmatched junction bases numbered 8, after V lost 4 bases and J lost 3 bases. CDR3 residues: CASSPLSGSSTDTQYF. For the CDR3, the DNA is TGTGCCAGCAGCCCCCTTAGCGGGAGTTCGACAGATACGCAGTATTTT.

The gene calls are TRBV5-1 and TRBJ2-1; 7 nucleotides align to TRBD1. The V and J ends lost 9 bases and 2 bases, in that order; junction bases with no gene match: 8. The CDR3 runs to 14 residues. Per the germline V gene, CDR1 is SGHRS and CDR2 is YFSETQ. The CDR3 region is CATSTGLTYNEQFF. CDR3 bases: TGCGCCACGTCGACAGGGTTAACCTACAATGAGCAGTTCTTC.

The CDR3 loop reads CASALAGVYNEQFF. DNA of the CDR3: TGTGCCAGCGCCCTAGCGGGAGTCTACAATGAGCAGTTCTTC. The chain employs TRBV18 and TRBJ2-1; 10 nucleotides agree with TRBD2. J was trimmed by 3 bases and V by 8 bases; bases with no gene match: 4. The CDR3 has 14 residues. Germline V lookup: CDR1 KGHSH, CDR2 LQKENI.

CDR3 protein: CASSGPGQGQETQYF. Here the CDR3 DNA reads TGTGCCAGCAGTGGTCCGGGACAGGGGCAAGAGACCCAGTACTTC. The chain joins TRBV6-1 to TRBJ2-5; 10 bases are a match to TRBD1. V shed 4 bases and J 2 bases; nucleotides not matched to a gene: 4. Per germline, CDR1 MNHNS and CDR2 SASEGT. The CDR3 loop spans 15 amino acids.

This clone was seen once. The CDR3 region has the DNA TGCGCCAGCAGCCAAGGTCTCGCAGGGGGAAACGACGAGCAGTACTTC. Protein product: CASSQGLAGGNDEQYF. The chain is built from TRBV4-1 and TRBJ2-7, with 7 positions matching TRBD1. The CDR3 has 16 residues. V was pared by 1 base and J by 5 bases, with 11 bases of the junction left unmatched. In germline, CDR1 is MGHRA, CDR2 YSYEKL.

The rearrangement uses TRBV10-3 and TRBJ2-3, with 13 bases fitting TRBD2. The CDR3 covers 16 residues. The trim removed 6 bases at V and 4 bases at J, leaving 7 bases unmatched. Germline assignment: CDR1 ENHRY and CDR2 SYGVKD. The CDR3 sequence: CAIRETSGRAPDTQYF. As DNA, the CDR3 is TGTGCCATCAGGGAAACTAGCGGGAGGGCCCCAGATACGCAGTATTTT.

This clone was seen a few times. J is TRBJ2-1 and V is TRBV5-6, with 10 bases matching TRBD2. The germline gives CDR1 SGHDT, CDR2 YYEEEE. V was clipped by 7 bases and J by 15 bases; unmatched bases: 16. The CDR3 is made up of 14 amino acids. CDR3 sequence reads: CASEKREGRPVRFF. The CDR3 bases are TGTGCCAGCGAAAAGCGGGAGGGCAGGCCAGTAAGGTTCTTC.

The V call is TRBV19, the J call TRBJ1-3, with no clear D. Trimming took off 4 bases at V and 0 bases at J, with 16 bases between the two ends. Germline CDR1 is LNHDA and CDR2 is SQIVND (reference sequence). This CDR3 spans 17 amino acids. The CDR3 nucleotides are TGTGCCAGTAGTACAGGAGTGTCTGGACTCTCTGGAAACACCATATATTTT. It specifies CASSTGVSGLSGNTIYF.

V gene TRBV21-1 combines with J gene TRBJ1-1; TRBD1, the table's D call, lacks a check against the DNA. TRBV21-1 is labeled a pseudogene. The CDR3 covers 15 residues. This chain's CDR3 is CASSIRDRGLTEAFF. CDR3 sequence (DNA): TGTGCCAGCAGCATCCGGGACAGGGGGCTGACTGAAGCTTTCTTT.

The gene calls are TRBV30 and TRBJ1-1, with 7 bases lining up with TRBD1. Germline CDR1 and CDR2: GTSNPN and SVGIG (reference sequence). The CDR3 contains 14 residues. V lost 5 bases, J lost 1 base, and 7 bases stayed unmatched. The CDR3 coding sequence is TGTGCCTGGGGGGGACAGCCGCCGAACACTGAAGCTTTCTTT. Translated: CAWGGQPPNTEAFF.

The chain employs TRBV2 and TRBJ2-7; tentatively, D is TRBD2 (5 bases). The CDR3 extends over 15 amino acids. Germline CDR1 and CDR2: SNHLY and FYNNEI. The V and J ends lost 6 bases and 4 bases respectively, with 19 bases between them. The CDR3 sequence: CASRITERWGYEQYF. CDR3 nucleotides: TGTGCCAGCAGAATAACTGAGCGGTGGGGATACGAGCAGTACTTC.

This chain connects TRBV30 to TRBJ2-3; 10 nucleotides agree with TRBD2. Germline CDR1 and CDR2: GTSNPN and SVGIG (reference sequence). The junction had 10 bases not matched to a gene; V was cut back by 2 bases and J by 5 bases. This CDR3 region has 16 residues. The CDR3 bases are TGTGCCTGGAGTCCATCCAGCGGGGGGGCTTTAGATACGCAGTATTTT. It specifies CAWSPSSGGALDTQYF.

The V call is TRBV7-2, the J call TRBJ2-3, with 12 bases fitting TRBD2. Unmatched junction bases numbered 8, after V lost 5 bases and J lost 5 bases. Germline V lookup: CDR1 SGHTA, CDR2 FQGNSA. CDR3 length equals 16 residues. In DNA form, the CDR3 reads TGTGCCAGCAGCGCCCGACTAGCGGGAGCGGGAGATACGCAGTATTTT. This gives the protein CASSARLAGAGDTQYF.

The rearrangement uses TRBV5-1 and TRBJ1-6; tentative D call: TRBD1 (6 bases). V lost 4 bases to trimming and J lost 5 bases, with 10 bases between them. CDR3 length: 14 amino acids. CDR1 and CDR2 (germline): SGHRS, YFSETQ. CDR3 bases: TGCGCCAGCAGCCGACAGGACCATAATTCACCCCTCCACTTT. The encoded protein is CASSRQDHNSPLHF. Filled out from reference TRBV5-1 and TRBJ1-6, the complete variable domain reads KAGVTQTPRYLIKTRGQQVTLSCSPISGHRSVSWYQQTPGQGLQFLFEYFSETQRNKGNFPGRFSGRQFSNSRSEMNVSTLELGDSALYLCASSRQDHNSPLHFGNGTRLTVT.

This chain joins TRBV10-3 and TRBJ1-3; D possibly corresponds to TRBD1 (6 bases). The germline V and J ends were trimmed by 8 bases and 0 bases, with 11 bases remaining between them. This CDR3 is 14 amino acids long. Germline CDR1 is ENHRY and CDR2 is SYGVKD. CDR3 DNA sequence: TGTGCCATCCTGGACAGACACTCTGGAAACACCATATATTTT. It encodes CAILDRHSGNTIYF.

This clone has just one count. The rearrangement joins TRBV2 to TRBJ2-3; tentatively, D is TRBD1 (5 bases). V lost 9 bases to trimming and J lost 2 bases, with 12 bases between them. From germline, CDR1 is SNHLY and CDR2 FYNNEI. This CDR3 has 13 amino acids. The CDR3 coding sequence is TGTGCCAGTCAGGGCACGAACACAGATACGCAGTATTTT. It translates to CASQGTNTDTQYF.

The rearrangement links TRBV6-4 to TRBJ1-6, with a possible D match to TRBD1 (5 bases). The V gene's germline CDR1 is MRHNA and CDR2 SNTAGT. This CDR3 contains 14 residues. Between the trimmed V and J ends, which lost 2 bases and 10 bases, there was a span of 12 bases. CDR3 coding DNA: TGTGCCAGCAGTGACCAGGGTACGAAGTCACCCCTCCACTTT. It translates to CASSDQGTKSPLHF.

As concerns this clone: It is likely a read error, because the conserved phenylalanine at the end of the CDR3 is missing. It is unclear where the CDR3 begins or ends on the DNA, so no DNA is shown, and the CDR3 is as TCRdb lists it. The chain uses TRBV6-6 and TRBJ2-3; the D call in the table, TRBD2, was not verified against the DNA. The CDR3 extends over 9 residues, inclusive of both ends. The germline CDR1 and CDR2 sequences are MNHNY and SVGAGI (reference sequence). This CDR3 is CANPTPEGG.

The V call is TRBV7-8, the J call TRBJ2-1; no clear D gene. The ends were cut back, 1 base at V and 5 bases at J, with 3 bases in the middle. CDR3 length equals 12 residues. Germline V CDR1 and CDR2: SGHVS, FQNEAQ. In DNA, the CDR3 is TGTGCCAGCAGCTTAGTAGACAATGAGCAGTTCTTC. This sequence encodes CASSLVDNEQFF.

The rearrangement uses TRBV18 and TRBJ2-2; no reliable D call. The length of the CDR3 is 14 residues. The germline CDR1 and CDR2 sequences are KGHSH and LQKENI. V was trimmed by 1 base and J by 1 base, leaving 4 bases between them. The CDR3 spells CASSPRQNTGELFF. CDR3 in DNA: TGTGCCAGCTCACCACGGCAGAACACCGGGGAGCTGTTTTTT.

The chain recombines TRBV27 with TRBJ1-2; unclear D gene. The germline V and J ends were trimmed by 2 bases and 8 bases, with 12 bases remaining between them. This CDR3 has 13 residues. The V gene's germline CDR1 is MNHEY and CDR2 SMNVEV (reference sequence). As DNA, the CDR3 is TGTGCCAGCAGTTTAGCCCCTAAATGGGGCTACACCTTC. Its protein is CASSLAPKWGYTF.

This clone was counted once. The chain recombines TRBV7-3 with TRBJ2-2; D is perhaps TRBD2 (5 bases). There are 17 residues in the CDR3. Germline V CDR1 and CDR2: SGHTA, FQGTGA. Trimming removed 5 bases at V and 0 bases at J, with 16 bases between. CDR3 amino acids: CASSPAPAGSNTGELFF. CDR3 in DNA: TGTGCCAGCAGCCCGGCCCCGGCGGGCTCGAACACCGGGGAGCTGTTTTTT.

The chain carries TRBV5-1 and TRBJ1-1; 9 bases agree with TRBD1. The trim removed 4 bases at V and 5 bases at J, leaving 6 bases unmatched. Germline CDR1 SGHRS, CDR2 YFSETQ. The CDR3 has 14 amino acids. The CDR3 is CASSPGQGLTEAFF. CDR3 nucleotide sequence: TGCGCCAGCAGCCCGGGACAGGGTTTAACTGAAGCTTTCTTT. The full variable domain, its missing parts supplied by reference TRBV5-1 and TRBJ1-1, is KAGVTQTPRYLIKTRGQQVTLSCSPISGHRSVSWYQQTPGQGLQFLFEYFSETQRNKGNFPGRFSGRQFSNSRSEMNVSTLELGDSALYLCASSPGQGLTEAFFGQGTRLTVV.

The rearrangement joins TRBV5-4 to TRBJ2-1, with TRBD2 as a possible D gene (5 bases). Germline V lookup: CDR1 SGHNT, CDR2 YYREEE (reference sequence). V shed 6 bases and J shed 5 bases, with 15 bases lying between them. This CDR3 comprises 14 residues. CDR3 in amino acids: CASTTTRGHNEQFF. The CDR3 bases are TGTGCCAGCACCACGACCCGCGGGCACAATGAGCAGTTCTTC.